The source of this T cell receptor beta chain is a study of T cells and Merkel cell carcinoma outcomes. General observations from the study: Reportedly, T-cell repertoire with density predicts Merkel cell carcinoma outcomes.

The CDR3 extends over 17 amino acids. CDR1 is MGHRA and CDR2 is YSYEKL in the germline V gene. With V trimmed by 0 bases and J by 2 bases, 7 bases remained unmatched. As concerns this clone: The target antigen is unknown.

The table came from immunoSEQ multiplex PCR; TCRdb's copy has only in-frame clones and leaves some out. Of a few thousand clones listed, more than 70% were seen once; the top ten hold about 6.6%. This clonotype was obtained from a human donor with Merkel cell carcinoma. The rearrangement uses TRBV4-1 and TRBJ2-3, with TRBD2 matching over 8 bases. Material: tumor tissue from Merkel cell carcinoma. The CDR3 coding sequence is TGCGCCAGCAGCCAAGACCGTTCTAGCGGGTACACAGATACGCAGTATTTT. It is translated as CASSQDRSSGYTDTQYF.